These T cell receptor beta chains were read from a single sample in a study of blood T cell repertoires in COVID-19. The repertoire was sequenced with immunoSEQ multiplex PCR; TCRdb's copy has only in-frame clones and lacks some. The sample lists under 200,000 clones, roughly 73% seen once, with 2.5% to 3% in the top ten. Material: peripheral blood. These receptors came from a man in his 70s with acute or convalescent COVID-19. Each CDR3 is given with its conserved first and last residue.

TRBV7-2 | 14 | CASSLMRGSHEQYF
TRBV5-1 | 14 | CASSPRSRQETQYF
TRBV5-8 | 16 | CASSLGRLSSYNEQFF
TRBV28 | 19 | CASSLRKLRVTTSTDTQYF
TRBV7-9 | 15 | CASSLGWTGGNEQFF
TRBV7-9 | 15 | CASSLARGFRDEQYF
TRBV18 | 13 | CASSSGDTDTQYF
TRBV27 | 15 | CASSPSGGYTGELFF
TRBV9 | 16 | CASSLFDRVGNYGYTF
TRBV7-3 | 15 | CASSPRLGLSDTQYF
TRBV3-1/TRBV3-2 | 13 | CASSQGSGYGYTF
TRBV3-1/TRBV3-2 | 14 | CASSQVSSGNTIYF
TRBV5-1 | 15 | CASSLQGLSNQPQHF
TRBV6-5 | 14 | CASSYDSGNQPQHF
TRBV7-6 | 16 | CASSLQAGGSTDTQYF
TRBV6-1 | 16 | CASSVSTRGTNEKLFF